This paragraph reports one T cell receptor beta chain. Which antigen it targets is not known. The junction does not match germline at one end; this may be a read error. This sample stems from a study of glioma-infiltrating T cells (TCRdb year 2016). With respect to the entire study: The study sequenced TCR alpha- and beta-chain repertoires from glioma tissue, from non-neoplastic brain tissue and from matched peripheral blood mononuclear cells. Each tissue-infiltrating repertoire was compared with the same patient's peripheral blood repertoire to measure divergence between tissue and blood T-cell populations. The paired cohort comprised three low-grade glioma patients, 7 or 8 primary glioblastoma patients and three non-glioma patients contributing non-neoplastic brain tissue.

The investigation overall reported the following: VJ-independent divergence between tissue and blood was below expectation in non-neoplastic patients but above expectation in all gliomas, especially low-grade gliomas. Only a very small number of CDR3 sequences turned up in both tissue and blood, a result put down to high CDR3 diversity combined with limited sampling. Group comparisons were based on small numbers of patients: three non-neoplastic, three low-grade glioma and about 8 glioblastoma patients.

TCR alpha and beta CDR3 regions were amplified with the iRepertoire nested amplicon-rescue multiplex PCR (arm-PCR) platform from RNA. The input for one-step reverse transcription and amplification was about 95-450 ng of tissue mRNA or PBMC total RNA. Following bead purification, Illumina adapters were added through a secondary multiplex PCR, and the libraries were then gel-purified between 200 and 400 bp. Demultiplexing relied on internal 6-nucleotide barcodes carried by the libraries. Sequencing of libraries was performed on an Illumina MiSeq with 2x220 or 2x250 nucleotide paired-end reads. Under the source paper's analysis protocol: Paired reads were merged using FLASH 1.2.11 and aligned with BWA-MEM to the GRCh37 human genome, and TRA and TRB reads were then extracted. For V and J assignment, an IMGT-derived reference of cassette sequences and CDR3 motifs that included pseudogenes was used. Three-frame translation of reads was performed, and productive CDR3s were defined as those with a C...FGXG motif and no stop codons. A clonotype was defined as a unique combination of a V-J cassette pair and a CDR3 amino acid sequence. Filtering of reads was based on Hamming distance, with the threshold set by the sequence error rate of each sample in mapped regions. TCRdb reprocessed the public reads (quality trimming at Q25 with fastp, clone calling with MiXCR) and kept in-frame beta chains. Records with the same CDR3 protein are collapsed into one entry carrying the most frequent genes and DNA. TCRdb assigned the V and J calls; the authors' analysis was not used. Within this sample are roughly 100,000 distinct CDR3 sequences, with 29% of them counted one time only. The leading ten clones occupy 40% to 55% of the sample.

Sequencing input: glioma tissue, nonneoplastic brain tissue, or PBMCs (not recorded which). The clonotype originates from a human donor with low-grade glioma or glioblastoma, undergoing nonglioma brain surgery, or in good health (not recorded which).

The DNA sequence is as follows: TGTGCCAGCAGTTTAGGGACAGGGACCTACGATCAGTACTTC. This gives the protein CASSLGTGTYDQYF. The sequence joins TRBV12-3 or TRBV12-4 to TRBJ2-7; 8 bases in the junction line up with TRBD1. Including the terminal cysteine and phenylalanine, the CDR3 comprises 14 residues. Here the CDR3 DNA is all that survives: 42 bases in frame from base 1.